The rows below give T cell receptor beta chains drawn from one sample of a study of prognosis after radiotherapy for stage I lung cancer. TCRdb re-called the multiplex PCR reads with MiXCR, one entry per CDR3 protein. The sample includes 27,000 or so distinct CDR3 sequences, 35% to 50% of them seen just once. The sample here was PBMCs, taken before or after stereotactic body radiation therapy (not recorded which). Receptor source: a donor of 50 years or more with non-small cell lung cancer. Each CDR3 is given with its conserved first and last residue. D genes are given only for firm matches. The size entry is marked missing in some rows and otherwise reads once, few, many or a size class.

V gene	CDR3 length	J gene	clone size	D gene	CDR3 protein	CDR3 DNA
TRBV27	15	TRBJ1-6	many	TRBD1	CATSDRGRYNSPLHF	TGTGCCACCTCGGACAGGGGGAGATATAATTCACCCCTCCACTTT
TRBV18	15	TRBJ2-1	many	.	CASSPPGTGHNEQFF	TGTGCCAGCTCACCACCGGGAACGGGACACAATGAGCAGTTCTTC
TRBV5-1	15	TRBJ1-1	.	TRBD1	CASSPRGAGGLVAFF	TGCGCCAGCAGCCCCAGAGGGGCAGGGGGATTAGTAGCTTTCTTT
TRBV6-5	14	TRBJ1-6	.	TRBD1	CASTYRGRNSPLHF	TGTGCCAGCACTTACAGGGGGCGAAATTCACCCCTCCACTTT
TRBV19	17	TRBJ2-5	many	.	CASSIAAGGGRQETQYF	TGTGCCAGTAGTATTGCCGCAGGAGGGGGTCGGCAAGAGACCCAGTACTTC
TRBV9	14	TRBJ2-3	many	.	CASSVAGTTDTQYF	TGTGCCAGCAGCGTAGCGGGAACCACAGATACGCAGTATTTT
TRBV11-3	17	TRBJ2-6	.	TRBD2	CASKGREESSGANVLTF	TGTGCCTCCAAAGGGCGGGAGGAATCCTCTGGGGCCAACGTCCTGACTTTC
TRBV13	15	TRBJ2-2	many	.	CASSYRTTGTGELFF	TGTGCCAGCAGCTATCGAACCACAGGGACCGGGGAGCTGTTTTTT
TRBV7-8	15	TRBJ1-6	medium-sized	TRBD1	CASSRGQVNDSPLHF	TGTGCCAGCAGCCGGGGACAGGTTAATGATTCACCCCTCCACTTT
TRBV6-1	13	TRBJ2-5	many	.	CASRLGRQETQYF	TGTGCCAGCAGGTTGGGCAGGCAAGAGACCCAGTACTTC
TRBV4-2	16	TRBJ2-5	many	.	CASSQGRLRSQETQYF	TGTGCCAGCAGCCAAGGGCGGCTTAGGTCCCAAGAGACCCAGTACTTC
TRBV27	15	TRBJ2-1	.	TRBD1	CASSPNFDRAYEQFF	TGTGCCAGCAGTCCCAATTTCGACAGGGCTTATGAGCAGTTCTTC
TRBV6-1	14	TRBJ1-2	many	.	CASRSTATQGGYTF	TGTGCCAGCAGGTCTACAGCGACCCAAGGCGGCTACACCTTC
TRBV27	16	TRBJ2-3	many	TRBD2	CASSSWTSGRADTQYF	TGTGCCAGCAGTTCATGGACTAGCGGGAGGGCAGATACGCAGTATTTT
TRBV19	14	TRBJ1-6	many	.	CASSIRGPDSPLHF	TGTGCCAGTAGTATAAGAGGGCCCGATTCACCCCTCCACTTT
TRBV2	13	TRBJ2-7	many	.	CASSDSDPYEQYF	TGTGCCAGCAGTGACAGCGACCCCTACGAGCAGTACTTC
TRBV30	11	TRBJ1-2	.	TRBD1	CARDRAAGYTF	TGTGCTAGGGACAGGGCGGCTGGCTACACCTTC
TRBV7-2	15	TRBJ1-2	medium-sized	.	CASSSRRSRNYGYTF	TGTGCCAGCAGCTCTCGGCGCAGTCGAAATTATGGCTACACCTTC
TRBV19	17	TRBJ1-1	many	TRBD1	CASSISGTGDVNTEAFF	TGTGCCAGTAGTATTTCGGGGACAGGGGACGTGAACACTGAAGCTTTCTTT
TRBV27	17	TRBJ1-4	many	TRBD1	CASSTRQGTSSNEKLFF	TGTGCCAGTAGCACGAGACAGGGGACTTCGTCGAATGAAAAACTGTTTTTT
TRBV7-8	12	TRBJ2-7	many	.	CATRSSHYEQYF	TGTGCCACCCGGTCTAGCCATTACGAGCAGTACTTC
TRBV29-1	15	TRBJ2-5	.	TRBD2	CSVENPSGRQETQYF	TGCAGCGTTGAAAATCCTAGCGGGAGACAAGAGACCCAGTACTTC
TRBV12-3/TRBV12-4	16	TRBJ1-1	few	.	CASSVEDYPVNTEAFF	TGTGCCAGCAGCGTAGAGGACTACCCAGTGAACACTGAAGCTTTCTTT
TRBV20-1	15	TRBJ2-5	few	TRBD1	CSARDGTGRQETRYF	TGCAGTGCTAGAGATGGGACAGGCCGACAAGAGACCCGGTACTTC
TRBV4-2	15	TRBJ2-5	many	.	CASSPMGLREETQYF	TGTGCCAGCAGCCCTATGGGTTTGAGGGAGGAGACCCAGTACTTC
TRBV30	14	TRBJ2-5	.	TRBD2	CAWEMTSGVETQYF	TGTGCCTGGGAGATGACTAGCGGTGTAGAGACCCAGTACTTC
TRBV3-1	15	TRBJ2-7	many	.	CASSPGARGLSEQYF	TGTGCCAGCAGCCCTGGAGCTAGAGGCCTCTCCGAGCAGTACTTC